A few counts support the clone carrying this T cell receptor (beta chain). Its antigen is as yet unknown. Trimming cost V 6 bases and J 6 bases; bases outside gene matches: 6. Germline lookup yields CDR1 SGHDT and CDR2 YYEEEE. The CDR3 contains 14 residues. The source of the sample is a study of cytomegalovirus exposure and HLA in healthy donors. Looking at the study overall: Falling in the Caucasian-associated ancestry cluster were 65% to 90% of some 400 genotyped donors. Broader study findings: Later analysis demonstrated an association between a missense DCLRE1C variant and TCR beta V- and J-gene trimming. HLA allele associations emerged for 16,951 TCR beta sequences in a later analysis, at 0.05 false discovery rate.

PCR employed 60 Vbeta and 13 Jbeta primers. TCRdb's table, derived via immunoSEQ multiplex PCR, lists solely in-frame clones and lacks some. The data contain about 180,000 clones, approximately 73% of them singletons. The chain is built from TRBV5-6 and TRBJ2-5; 12 nucleotides align to TRBD1. The TCR sequence derives from a young woman in good health and CMV-seropositive. The sample was PBMCs. The CDR3, as DNA: TGTGCCAGCACCGGGACAGGGGGCGCGCAGACCCAGTACTTC. It translates to CASTGTGGAQTQYF. The variable domain in full, with the rest retrieved from reference TRBV5-6 and TRBJ2-5, is DAGVTQSPTHLIKTRGQQVTLRCSPKSGHDTVSWYQQALGQGPQFIFQYYEEEERQRGNFPDRFSGHQFPNYSSELNVNALLLGDSALYLCASTGTGGAQTQYFGPGTRLLVL.